This T cell receptor (beta chain) was observed in a study of T-cell reconstitution after alpha-beta-depleted transplantation in children (dated by TCRdb to the mid-2010s). For the study in its entirety: T-cell immune reconstitution after TCRalphabeta/CD19-depleted allogeneic hematopoietic cell transplantation in children was quantitatively tracked in the study by means of TCR repertoire profiling. Results the study describes overall, beyond this receptor: Over the following months the frequencies of hyperexpanded clones went down, and after one year T-cell counts and TCRbeta diversity were mostly credited to newly produced T cells. In some patients, high TCRbeta diversity at day 60 was attributed to recipient T cells and intrathymic progenitors that had survived conditioning. About two months after transplant, the apparently early recovery of alphabetaT-cell counts reportedly depended on just several hundred clones that had expanded rapidly and came from non-depleted graft cells.

This specimen's treatment or condition label, per the study, means: allogeneic hematopoietic cell transplantation with graft depleted of TCRalphabeta T cells and CD19 B cells. TCRalphabeta/CD19-depleted allogeneic hematopoietic cell grafts were given to the transplant recipients, all of whom were children. The method was PCR. The instrument was an Illumina HiSeq 2500. To normalize quantification of the TCRbeta repertoire, the TCR libraries were built with molecular barcoding that relied on unique molecular identifiers. The public sequencing data were trimmed at Q25 with fastp and processed into clonotypes with MiXCR by TCRdb, which kept only in-frame beta chains. Entries are consolidated by CDR3 protein sequence, retaining the most common genes and DNA. The sample includes hundreds of thousands of distinct CDR3 sequences, with 11% observed a single time. The ten largest clones add up to roughly 30% of the sample.

This clonotype was seen repeatedly, ten times or more. Its antigen is not yet known. Per-base qualities were not stored, and no clone one base away is much larger. V ends up 5 bases short and J 7 bases short, with an unmatched junction base count of 9. Via the germline V gene, CDR1 is SQVTM and CDR2 ANQGSEA. Measured from the cysteine to the phenylalanine, the CDR3 is 14 residues long. CDR3 DNA is the only sequence kept; it has 42 bases, read in frame from the first base. The sequence links TRBV29-1 to TRBJ2-1, with 9 bases in between that match TRBD1. This clonotype originated in a child younger than two with acute myeloid leukemia, due to receive a stem cell transplant. This specimen was PBMCs, taken before TCRalphabeta/CD19-depleted stem cell transplant. The DNA is TGCAGCGTTCCCGGGGGACAGGGAGGGAATGAGCAGTTCTTC. Protein translation: CSVPGGQGGNEQFF.